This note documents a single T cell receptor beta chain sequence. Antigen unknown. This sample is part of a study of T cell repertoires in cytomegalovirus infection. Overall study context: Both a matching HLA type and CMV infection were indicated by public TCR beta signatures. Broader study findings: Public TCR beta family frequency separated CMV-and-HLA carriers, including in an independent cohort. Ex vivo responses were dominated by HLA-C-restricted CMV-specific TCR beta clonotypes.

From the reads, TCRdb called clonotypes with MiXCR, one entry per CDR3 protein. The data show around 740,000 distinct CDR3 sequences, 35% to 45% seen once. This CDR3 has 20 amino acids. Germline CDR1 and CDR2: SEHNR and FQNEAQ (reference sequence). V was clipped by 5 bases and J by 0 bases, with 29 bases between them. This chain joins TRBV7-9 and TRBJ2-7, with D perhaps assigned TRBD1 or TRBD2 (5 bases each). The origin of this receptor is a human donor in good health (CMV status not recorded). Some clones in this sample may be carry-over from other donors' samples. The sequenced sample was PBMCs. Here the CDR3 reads CASSGNAGAEKKRSSYEQYF. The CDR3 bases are TGTGCCAGCAGCGGTAACGCCGGGGCAGAGAAAAAGAGGAGCTCCTACGAGCAGTACTTC.